The sequence of this TCR beta chain was determined in a study of T-cell memory formation after mild COVID-19. Study outcomes and limitations: Cross-reactive memory seemingly joined, as some responding clones were found in pre-infection memory. Researchers report contracting CD4+ clones mostly in CM and EM, with CD8+ clones in EMRA. CD4+ bias marked clones expanding day 15 to 37, unlike balanced contracting clones.

The CDR3 extends over 12 amino acids. CDR1 SEHNR and CDR2 FQNEAQ come from the germline V gene (reference sequence). Trimming stripped 1 base from V and 9 bases from J, with 9 bases between. 5'RACE primed at constant segments yielded TCR alpha and TCR beta cDNA libraries bearing sample barcodes and UMIs. One entry per CDR3 protein, called by TCRdb with MiXCR from the 5' RACE reads. The table has roughly 600,000 distinct CDR3 sequences, 18% seen once. As concerns this clonotype: Antigen: not known.

The sample comprised PBMCs or a T cell subset sorted from them (not recorded which). The chain uses TRBV7-9 and TRBJ1-1; D not certain. This clonotype was sampled from an adult woman who had mild COVID-19 (a few samples of this study predate the infection). Cell type and time point are not known. DNA of the CDR3: TGTGCCAGCAGCTTAGACCCGGGTCAAGCTTTCTTT. Protein sequence: CASSLDPGQAFF.